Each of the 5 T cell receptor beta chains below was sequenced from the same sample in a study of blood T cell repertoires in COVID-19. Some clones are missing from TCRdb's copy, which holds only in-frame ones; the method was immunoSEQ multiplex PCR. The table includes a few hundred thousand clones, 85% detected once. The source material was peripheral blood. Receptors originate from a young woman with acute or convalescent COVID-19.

CDR3: CAISSRQGSGETQYF. Written as DNA, the CDR3 is TGTGCCATCAGTAGCCGACAGGGGAGCGGGGAGACCCAGTACTTC. This chain uses TRBV10-3 with TRBJ2-5, with 8 bases lining up with TRBD1. CDR1 and CDR2 (germline): ENHRY, SYGVKD. This CDR3 is 15 amino acids long. Trimming at V came to 5 bases and at J to 5 bases, leaving 10 bases not matched to a gene.

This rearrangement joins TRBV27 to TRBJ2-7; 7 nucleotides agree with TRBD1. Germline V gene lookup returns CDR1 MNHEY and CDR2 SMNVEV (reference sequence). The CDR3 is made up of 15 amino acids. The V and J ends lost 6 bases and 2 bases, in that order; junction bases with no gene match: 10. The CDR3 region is CASSRGQVITYEQYF. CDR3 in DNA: TGTGCCAGCAGCCGAGGACAGGTGATTACCTACGAGCAGTACTTC.

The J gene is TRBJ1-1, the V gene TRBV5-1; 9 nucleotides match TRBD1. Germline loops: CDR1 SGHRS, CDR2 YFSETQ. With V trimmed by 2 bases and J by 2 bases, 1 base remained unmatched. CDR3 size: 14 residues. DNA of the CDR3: TGCGCCAGCAGCTTACAGGGGGCTAACACTGAAGCTTTCTTT. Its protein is CASSLQGANTEAFF.

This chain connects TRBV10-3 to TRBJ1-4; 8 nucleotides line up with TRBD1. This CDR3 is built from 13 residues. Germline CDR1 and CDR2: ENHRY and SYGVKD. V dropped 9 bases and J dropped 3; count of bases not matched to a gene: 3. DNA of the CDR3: TGTGCCATGACGACAGGGGCTAATGAAAAACTGTTTTTT. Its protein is CAMTTGANEKLFF.

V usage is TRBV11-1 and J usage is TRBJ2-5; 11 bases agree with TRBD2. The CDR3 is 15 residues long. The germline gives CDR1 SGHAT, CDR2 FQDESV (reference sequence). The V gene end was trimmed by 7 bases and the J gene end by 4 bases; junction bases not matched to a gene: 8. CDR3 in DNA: TGTGCCAGCAACCCGACTAGCGGGACCCGAGAGACCCAGTACTTC. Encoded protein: CASNPTSGTRETQYF.